The next 25 T cell receptor beta chains were all read from a single sample in a study of cytomegalovirus exposure and HLA in healthy donors. The PCR had 60 Vbeta and 13 Jbeta primers. The assay was immunoSEQ multiplex PCR, and TCRdb's table has in-frame clones only and misses some. The sample lists around 190,000 clones, roughly 85% occurring once. The sequenced sample was PBMCs. The receptors were gathered from a woman younger than 45 in good health and CMV-seropositive.

This chain links TRBV6-1 with TRBJ1-5; no firm D call. Trimming took off 1 base at V and 2 bases at J, with 6 bases between the two ends. Germline V lookup: CDR1 MNHNS, CDR2 SASEGT. This CDR3 region has 14 residues. The DNA for the CDR3 is TGTGCCAGCAGTGAAGGGGCTGGCAATCAGCCCCAGCATTTT. This codes for CASSEGAGNQPQHF.

This chain connects TRBV11-2 to TRBJ2-3; perhaps TRBD1 as D (6 bases). In germline, CDR1 is SGHAT, CDR2 FQNNGV. The ends were cut back, 4 bases at V and 0 bases at J, with 14 bases in the middle. This CDR3 has 16 amino acids. The CDR3 loop reads CASSSRTDPSTDTQYF. The CDR3 nucleotides are TGTGCCAGCAGCTCCCGGACAGATCCTAGCACAGATACGCAGTATTTT. Full variable domain (outside the CDR3, taken from reference TRBV11-2 and TRBJ2-3): EAGVAQSPRYKIIEKRQSVAFWCNPISGHATLYWYQQILGQGPKLLIQFQNNGVVDDSQLPKDRFSAERLKGVDSTLKIQPAKLEDSAVYLCASSSRTDPSTDTQYFGPGTRLTVL.

J is TRBJ2-7 and V is TRBV27; TRBD1 matches at 8 bases. Germline V gives CDR1 MNHEY, CDR2 SMNVEV (reference sequence). This CDR3 has 14 residues. V trimming: 5 bases; J trimming: 0 bases; junction bases outside the gene matches: 3. CDR3 coding DNA: TGTGCCAGCAGTCGGACAGGGCCCTCCTACGAGCAGTACTTC. Its protein product is CASSRTGPSYEQYF.

This clone was detected only once. The rearrangement links TRBV6-1 to TRBJ1-2; unclear D gene. There are 13 residues in the CDR3. The germline V gene has CDR1 MNHNS and CDR2 SASEGT. V was shortened by 3 bases and J by 4 bases, with 9 bases between the two germline ends. The CDR3 sequence is CASSDSEFYGYTF. The CDR3 DNA reads as TGTGCCAGCAGTGATAGTGAATTCTATGGCTACACCTTC.

The CDR3 DNA is TGTGCCAGCAGTAACTACGGACAGGGTAATGAAAAACTGTTTTTT. As protein: CASSNYGQGNEKLFF. The rearrangement links TRBV6-6 to TRBJ1-4; 8 positions match TRBD1. The CDR3 is 15 residues long. The germline CDR1 and CDR2 sequences are MNHNY and SVGAGI (reference sequence). V shed 5 bases and J 4 bases; nucleotides not matched to a gene: 6.

This chain joins TRBV7-2 and TRBJ1-6; 8 nucleotides agree with TRBD1. The CDR3 loop spans 16 amino acids. Germline V gives CDR1 SGHTA, CDR2 FQGNSA. V lost 5 bases to trimming and J lost 9 bases; unmatched junction nucleotides: 12. Written as DNA, the CDR3 is TGTGCCAGCAGCGAAACAGGGGGAAGTAATAGTTCACCCCTCCACTTT. Translated: CASSETGGSNSSPLHF. The whole variable domain, remainder taken from reference TRBV7-2 and TRBJ1-6, is GAGVSQSPSNKVTEKGKDVELRCDPISGHTALYWYRQSLGQGLEFLIYFQGNSAPDKSGLPSDRFSAERTGGSVSTLTIQRTQQEDSAVYLCASSETGGSNSSPLHFGNGTRLTVT.

This clone was counted a single time. The chain uses TRBV5-1 and TRBJ1-2; the D gene is possibly TRBD1 (6 bases). Germline V gene data show CDR1 as SGHRS and CDR2 as YFSETQ. Between the trimmed V and J ends, which lost 4 bases and 6 bases, there was a span of 19 bases. The CDR3 contains 15 residues. CDR3 coding DNA: TGCGCCAGCAGCCCGACAGGTCGGGCGGTGGATGGCTACACCTTC. This sequence encodes CASSPTGRAVDGYTF. Based on the CDR3 plus reference TRBV5-1 and TRBJ1-2, the full variable domain is KAGVTQTPRYLIKTRGQQVTLSCSPISGHRSVSWYQQTPGQGLQFLFEYFSETQRNKGNFPGRFSGRQFSNSRSEMNVSTLELGDSALYLCASSPTGRAVDGYTFGSGTRLTVV.

The CDR3 protein is CASSPPGQGAINSPLHF. The CDR3 nucleotides are TGTGCCAGCTCACCACCCGGACAGGGGGCGATTAATTCACCCCTCCACTTT. The V gene is TRBV18, the J gene TRBJ1-6, with 11 bases lining up with TRBD1. The trim removed 0 bases at V and 6 bases at J, leaving 4 bases unmatched. The CDR3 runs to 17 residues. Germline assignment: CDR1 KGHSH and CDR2 LQKENI.

This clone was counted between two and nine times. J is TRBJ2-6 and V is TRBV27; D uncertain. The germline gives CDR1 MNHEY, CDR2 SMNVEV (reference sequence). Trimming cost V 3 bases and J 0 bases, with 12 bases left between them. The CDR3 sequence is 17 residues long. The CDR3 DNA is TGTGCCAGCAGTTTTGGCGGATTTACCTCTGGGGCCAACGTCCTGACTTTC. It encodes CASSFGGFTSGANVLTF.

This clone was seen once. The chain recombines TRBV7-9 with TRBJ2-7; D is possibly TRBD2 (6 bases). Trimming shortened V by 5 bases and J by 3 bases, and 14 bases separated the two germline ends. This CDR3 has 14 amino acids. From germline, CDR1 is SEHNR and CDR2 FQNEAQ (reference sequence). CDR3 region: CASSAWVTSYEQYF. CDR3 in DNA: TGTGCCAGCAGCGCTTGGGTGACTAGCTACGAGCAGTACTTC.

This clone was observed once. This chain joins TRBV4-3 and TRBJ1-2; D not resolved. The CDR3 length is 16 residues. Trimming removed 0 bases at V and 4 bases at J, with 15 bases between. Looked up from germline, CDR1 is LGHNA and CDR2 is YSLEER. CDR3 nucleotides: TGCGCCAGCAGCCAAGATCTAAGCCCCACGAGCTATGGCTACACCTTC. Translating gives CASSQDLSPTSYGYTF.

The chain links TRBV5-8 to TRBJ1-5; weak D call: TRBD1 (5 bases). The CDR3 spans 17 residues. Trimming shortened V by 2 bases and J by 3 bases, and 18 bases separated the two germline ends. Germline CDR1 and CDR2: SGHTS and YDEGEE. Here the CDR3 DNA reads TGTGCCAGCAGCTTTAAGCCGACAGTGGCTTTCAATCAGCCCCAGCATTTT. Its protein is CASSFKPTVAFNQPQHF.

The V call is TRBV7-2, the J call TRBJ1-5, with D tentatively TRBD1 (5 bases). V dropped 5 bases and J dropped 10 bases, with 21 bases sitting between them. Germline CDR1 and CDR2: SGHTA and FQGNSA. This CDR3 spans 15 amino acids. CDR3 loop: CASSVWTGVKEPQHF. CDR3 in DNA: TGTGCCAGCAGCGTTTGGACGGGGGTTAAAGAACCCCAGCATTTT. Full variable domain (rest looked up from reference TRBV7-2 and TRBJ1-5): GAGVSQSPSNKVTEKGKDVELRCDPISGHTALYWYRQSLGQGLEFLIYFQGNSAPDKSGLPSDRFSAERTGGSVSTLTIQRTQQEDSAVYLCASSVWTGVKEPQHFGDGTRLSIL.

This clone has a single count. The CDR3 DNA is TGTGCCAGCAGCCCACAGTACAAACCATCTGGGGCCAACGTCCTGACTTTC. This sequence encodes CASSPQYKPSGANVLTF. V is TRBV7-9 and J is TRBJ2-6; D remains ambiguous. The CDR3 has 17 residues. CDR1 SEHNR and CDR2 FQNEAQ come from the germline V gene (reference sequence). The ends were cut back, 5 bases at V and 1 base at J, with 15 bases in the middle.

The chain joins TRBV27 to TRBJ1-2; D is possibly TRBD1 (6 bases). Trimming left V 3 bases short and J 2 bases short, with 22 bases between. The CDR3 extends over 18 amino acids. Germline CDR1 and CDR2: MNHEY and SMNVEV (reference sequence). CDR3 sequence reads: CASSFSWGGAPLNYGYTF. CDR3 coding DNA: TGTGCCAGCAGTTTTTCGTGGGGGGGGGCCCCGCTCAACTATGGCTACACCTTC.

This clone came up a few times. This sequence joins TRBV9 and TRBJ2-5, with a tentative D call TRBD2 (6 bases). Per the germline V gene, CDR1 is SGDLS and CDR2 is YYNGEE. There are 14 residues in the CDR3. V was shortened by 6 bases and J by 1 base, with 13 bases between the two germline ends. The CDR3 loop is CASNRERSQETQYF. The DNA of the CDR3 is TGTGCCAGCAACCGGGAGCGGAGCCAAGAGACCCAGTACTTC. Variable domain in full (rest from reference TRBV9 and TRBJ2-5): DSGVTQTPKHLITATGQRVTLRCSPRSGDLSVYWYQQSLDQGLQFLIQYYNGEERAKGNILERFSAQQFPDLHSELNLSSLELGDSALYFCASNRERSQETQYFGPGTRLLVL.

J is TRBJ2-1 and V is TRBV9, with 12 bases lining up with TRBD2. V lost 3 bases and J lost 6; bases outside the gene matches: 7. Per the germline V gene, CDR1 is SGDLS and CDR2 is YYNGEE. This CDR3 has 16 amino acids. The CDR3 protein is CASSDPLAGGINEQFF. The CDR3 DNA follows: TGTGCCAGCAGCGACCCTCTAGCGGGAGGGATCAATGAGCAGTTCTTC. The full variable domain, with the rest looked up from reference TRBV9 and TRBJ2-1, is DSGVTQTPKHLITATGQRVTLRCSPRSGDLSVYWYQQSLDQGLQFLIQYYNGEERAKGNILERFSAQQFPDLHSELNLSSLELGDSALYFCASSDPLAGGINEQFFGPGTRLTVL.

This chain links TRBV9 with TRBJ2-7; tentatively, D is TRBD1 (5 bases). Trimming removed 0 bases at V and 2 bases at J, with 15 bases between. Germline-derived CDR1 and CDR2 are SGDLS and YYNGEE. This CDR3 is built from 16 residues. CDR3 sequence (DNA): TGTGCCAGCAGCGTAGCTGTCAGGGCTCCCCCCTACGAGCAGTACTTC. This encodes CASSVAVRAPPYEQYF.

This chain links TRBV10-3 with TRBJ1-1; D remains unclear. From germline, CDR1 is ENHRY and CDR2 SYGVKD. The V end lost 11 bases, the J end lost 1 base, and 11 bases lay between the germline ends. The CDR3 length is 12 residues. The CDR3 region is CAARAANTEAFF. The CDR3, as DNA: TGTGCCGCCCGCGCGGCGAACACTGAAGCTTTCTTT.

V usage is TRBV6-1 and J usage is TRBJ2-7, with TRBD1 as a possible D gene (5 bases). The germline V gene encodes CDR1 MNHNS and CDR2 SASEGT. Trimming left V 1 base short and J 2 bases short, with 6 bases between. The CDR3 loop spans 13 amino acids. The CDR3 loop is CASSEGQTYEQYF. In DNA, the CDR3 is TGTGCCAGCAGTGAAGGACAGACCTACGAGCAGTACTTC.

The chain employs TRBV4-1 and TRBJ2-7; tentative D call: TRBD2 (7 bases). Germline loops: CDR1 MGHRA, CDR2 YSYEKL. Trimming left V 1 base short and J 7 bases short, with 14 bases between. The CDR3 loop spans 14 amino acids. The CDR3 DNA sequence: TGCGCCAGCAGCCAAGGTGCGGGGGCTGGAGAGCAGTACTTC. Its protein product is CASSQGAGAGEQYF.

The V and J genes are TRBV5-1 and TRBJ1-3; D remains ambiguous. The CDR3 loop spans 13 amino acids. Germline values: CDR1 SGHRS, CDR2 YFSETQ. Trimming cost V 2 bases and J 7 bases, with 10 bases left between them. The CDR3 loop reads CASSFGEYNTIYF. The CDR3 nucleotides read TGCGCCAGCAGCTTCGGGGAATACAACACCATATATTTT.

The rearrangement joins TRBV5-1 to TRBJ1-6; the match to TRBD1 covers 7 bases. The CDR3 contains 15 residues. V lost 2 bases and J lost 7; bases outside the gene matches: 6. Germline loops: CDR1 SGHRS, CDR2 YFSETQ. This CDR3 reads CASSFFGTENSPLHF. CDR3 bases: TGCGCCAGCAGCTTTTTTGGGACAGAGAATTCACCCCTCCACTTT. The full variable domain, rest sourced from reference TRBV5-1 and TRBJ1-6, is KAGVTQTPRYLIKTRGQQVTLSCSPISGHRSVSWYQQTPGQGLQFLFEYFSETQRNKGNFPGRFSGRQFSNSRSEMNVSTLELGDSALYLCASSFFGTENSPLHFGNGTRLTVT.

The V and J genes are TRBV18 and TRBJ2-3; the D gene is possibly TRBD1 (7 bases). Germline V gene sequence: CDR1 KGHSH, CDR2 LQKENI. Trimming shortened V by 3 bases and J by 3 bases, and 16 bases separated the two germline ends. The CDR3 extends over 16 amino acids. For the CDR3, the DNA is TGTGCCAGCTCACCCCAGGGCCAGGGGGGAACAGATACGCAGTATTTT. Translated, it gives CASSPQGQGGTDTQYF.

This clone occurred once. The chain is built from TRBV5-6 and TRBJ2-7, with a weak D call TRBD1 (6 bases). Trimming took 2 bases from V and 2 from J, leaving 11 bases between them. Per the germline V gene, CDR1 is SGHDT and CDR2 is YYEEEE. This CDR3 is built from 14 residues. The CDR3 DNA reads TGTGCCAGCAGCTTCTTCGACAGGCCCTACGAGCAGTACTTC. Translating it yields CASSFFDRPYEQYF. The whole variable domain, filled in from reference TRBV5-6 and TRBJ2-7, reads DAGVTQSPTHLIKTRGQQVTLRCSPKSGHDTVSWYQQALGQGPQFIFQYYEEEERQRGNFPDRFSGHQFPNYSSELNVNALLLGDSALYLCASSFFDRPYEQYFGPGTRLTVT.